Below are 24 T cell receptor beta chains sequenced from a single sample in a study of shared clonotypes between healthy human individuals. This table comes from immunoSEQ multiplex PCR, and its TCRdb copy is limited to in-frame clones, with some not included. This table holds under 2,500,000 clones, approximately 94% found once. The sample was naive CD4+ T cells sorted from blood. Subset reported: CD45RA+ positively selected. Source of these receptors: a man between 18 and 29 years old in good health.

This chain links TRBV5-4 with TRBJ1-3; possible D gene TRBD1, 5 bases. Germline V gene sequence: CDR1 SGHNT, CDR2 YYREEE (reference sequence). The V end was cut by 4 bases, the J end by 2 bases, with 13 bases between. The CDR3 extends over 15 amino acids. This chain's CDR3 is CASSRDSRPGNTIYF. The CDR3 nucleotides read TGTGCCAGCAGCAGAGACAGTCGTCCTGGAAACACCATATATTTT.

The V gene is TRBV6-1, the J gene TRBJ1-1; D gene uncertain. Germline V gene data show CDR1 as MNHNS and CDR2 as SASEGT. The germline V and J ends were trimmed by 7 bases and 3 bases, with 6 bases remaining between them. The CDR3 has 11 residues. In DNA form, the CDR3 reads TGTGCCAGCAAAACAGACACTGAAGCTTTCTTT. Amino acids: CASKTDTEAFF.

The chain recombines TRBV6-1 with TRBJ1-2, with TRBD1 matching 10 bases. The V gene end was trimmed by 5 bases and the J gene end by 8 bases; junction bases not matched to a gene: 8. Germline V gene data show CDR1 as MNHNS and CDR2 as SASEGT. The CDR3 covers 14 residues. The CDR3 loop is CASSIRQGAWGYTF. In DNA, the CDR3 is TGTGCCAGCAGTATCCGACAGGGGGCTTGGGGCTACACCTTC.

This chain links TRBV27 with TRBJ2-7; 7 nucleotides match TRBD1. The CDR3 loop spans 15 amino acids. Germline CDR1 is MNHEY and CDR2 is SMNVEV (reference sequence). Losses at the gene ends were 6 bases for V and 7 bases for J; bases not matched to a gene: 15. The CDR3 DNA reads as TGTGCCAGCAGCCTTAAACCAACAGGGGCCGGGGAGCAGTACTTC. Amino acids: CASSLKPTGAGEQYF.

V usage is TRBV5-6 and J usage is TRBJ2-3; TRBD1 agrees at 10 bases. V trimming: 4 bases; J trimming: 5 bases; junction bases outside the gene matches: 7. Per germline, CDR1 SGHDT and CDR2 YYEEEE. The CDR3 covers 15 residues. The CDR3 nucleotides read TGTGCCAGCAGCGGGACAGGGGAGGGGCAAGATACGCAGTATTTT. Its translation: CASSGTGEGQDTQYF.

J is TRBJ2-1 and V is TRBV2; either TRBD1 or TRBD2 may supply D (5 bases each). The length of the CDR3 is 12 residues. Between the trimmed V and J ends, which lost 6 bases and 9 bases, there was a span of 12 bases. From germline, CDR1 is SNHLY and CDR2 FYNNEI. The chain's CDR3 is CASSTHGGEQFF. CDR3 DNA sequence: TGTGCCAGCAGCACCCATGGGGGTGAGCAGTTCTTC.

V gene TRBV6-5 combines with J gene TRBJ2-4, with D possibly called TRBD1 or TRBD2 (5 bases each). V was shortened by 2 bases and J by 8 bases, with 13 bases between the two germline ends. The CDR3 is 14 residues long. Germline V gene data show CDR1 as MNHEY and CDR2 as SVGAGI. The CDR3 sequence is CASSYGDRRDIQYF. Written as DNA, the CDR3 is TGTGCCAGCAGTTACGGGGACCGGCGGGACATTCAGTACTTC.

The chain links TRBV28 to TRBJ2-7, with no clear D. The germline CDR1 and CDR2 sequences are MDHEN and SYDVKM. V shed 2 bases and J shed 4 bases, with 18 bases lying between them. The CDR3 sequence is 16 residues long. The CDR3 loop is CASSLRIGVGQYEQYF. The CDR3 region has the DNA TGTGCCAGCAGTTTACGCATAGGAGTAGGGCAGTACGAGCAGTACTTC.

This clone was observed once. V gene TRBV2 combines with J gene TRBJ1-3; no reliable D call. Trimming pared 4 bases from V and 4 bases from J, leaving 11 bases between. The germline V gene has CDR1 SNHLY and CDR2 FYNNEI. The CDR3 length is 14 residues. The CDR3 sequence is CASSAIPTGNTIYF. The CDR3 nucleotides read TGTGCCAGCAGTGCGATTCCTACGGGAAACACCATATATTTT.

CDR3: CAWTRGLAGITDTQYF. CDR3 coding DNA: TGTGCCTGGACCCGCGGACTAGCGGGGATCACAGATACGCAGTATTTT. The chain combines TRBV30 with TRBJ2-3; 12 positions agree with TRBD2. The CDR3 is 16 residues long. The junction had 7 bases not matched to a gene; V was cut back by 4 bases and J by 2 bases. Per germline, CDR1 GTSNPN and CDR2 SVGIG (reference sequence).

In DNA form, the CDR3 reads TGTGCCACCAGCAGAGTACAGAACAATCAGCCCCAGCATTTT. This codes for CATSRVQNNQPQHF. V is TRBV15 and J is TRBJ1-5; no firm D call. CDR3 length equals 14 residues. Trimming left V 1 base short and J 3 bases short, with 7 bases between. Looked up from germline, CDR1 is LNHNV and CDR2 is YYDKDF (reference sequence).

The V and J genes are TRBV30 and TRBJ1-2, with D possibly matching TRBD1 (5 bases). Germline V gene sequence: CDR1 GTSNPN, CDR2 SVGIG (reference sequence). This CDR3 region has 13 residues. V was cut by 1 base and J by 8 bases, with 14 bases left in between. The CDR3 spells CAWSGDSKSGYTF. In nucleotides, the CDR3 is TGTGCCTGGAGTGGGGACTCCAAGTCGGGCTACACCTTC.

V gene TRBV2 combines with J gene TRBJ1-2, with TRBD1 identical over 7 bases. V dropped 2 bases and J dropped 4; count of bases not matched to a gene: 7. The length of the CDR3 is 15 residues. The germline V gene encodes CDR1 SNHLY and CDR2 FYNNEI. The CDR3 DNA sequence: TGTGCCAGCAGTGAACCACAGGGGATGTCCTATGGCTACACCTTC. Protein product: CASSEPQGMSYGYTF. The variable domain in full, with the rest retrieved from reference TRBV2 and TRBJ1-2, is EPEVTQTPSHQVTQMGQEVILRCVPISNHLYFYWYRQILGQKVEFLVSFYNNEISEKSEIFDDQFSVERPDGSNFTLKIRSTKLEDSAMYFCASSEPQGMSYGYTFGSGTRLTVV.

This sequence joins TRBV6-5 and TRBJ2-1, with TRBD1 identical over 9 bases. Germline V gene sequence: CDR1 MNHEY, CDR2 SVGAGI. The CDR3 sequence is 16 residues long. J was trimmed by 5 bases and V by 0 bases; bases with no gene match: 5. The CDR3 loop reads CASSYSTGQGHNEQFF. CDR3 sequence (DNA): TGTGCCAGCAGTTACTCGACGGGACAGGGCCACAATGAGCAGTTCTTC.

This rearrangement joins TRBV11-2 to TRBJ1-1, with D maybe TRBD1 (6 bases). The CDR3 length is 13 residues. Trimming pared 1 base from V and 6 bases from J, leaving 9 bases between. CDR1 SGHAT and CDR2 FQNNGV come from the germline V gene. CDR3 region: CASSLVSGAEAFF. The CDR3, as DNA: TGTGCCAGCAGCTTAGTGTCAGGGGCTGAAGCTTTCTTT.

V usage is TRBV27 and J usage is TRBJ1-2, with D possibly being TRBD1 (5 bases). The CDR3 spans 12 residues. Between the trimmed V and J ends, which lost 4 bases and 7 bases, there was a span of 10 bases. CDR1 and CDR2 from the germline V gene are MNHEY and SMNVEV (reference sequence). The CDR3 protein is CASSSVGVGYTF. The CDR3 DNA is TGTGCCAGCAGTTCCGTAGGGGTTGGCTACACCTTC.

This chain connects TRBV27 to TRBJ2-7; D not resolved. Germline CDR1 reads MNHEY; CDR2 reads SMNVEV (reference sequence). Trimming left V 7 bases short and J 8 bases short, with 12 bases between. This CDR3 spans 11 amino acids. CDR3 residues: CASTLDQKQYF. The CDR3 coding sequence is TGTGCCAGCACCCTCGACCAGAAGCAGTACTTC.

The chain couples TRBV4-3 to TRBJ1-1; D is unresolved. The V end lost 1 base, the J end lost 2 bases, and 14 bases lay between the germline ends. The germline V gene encodes CDR1 LGHNA and CDR2 YSLEER. CDR3 length: 16 amino acids. DNA for the CDR3: TGCGCCAGCAGCCAAGTCGACGGTAAGGGCAACACTGAAGCTTTCTTT. It is translated as CASSQVDGKGNTEAFF.

This rearrangement joins TRBV28 to TRBJ1-3; D ambiguous. Looked up from germline, CDR1 is MDHEN and CDR2 is SYDVKM. Between the trimmed V and J ends, which lost 5 bases and 1 base, there was a span of 15 bases. This CDR3 spans 16 amino acids. CDR3 protein: CASSTLGVGSGNTIYF. The DNA of the CDR3 is TGTGCCAGCAGTACCCTCGGGGTCGGGTCTGGAAACACCATATATTTT.

The chain has TRBV6-4 and TRBJ1-2; 7 bases are a match to TRBD1. J gave up 6 bases and V 0 bases, and 4 bases lay outside the gene matches. This CDR3 contains 14 residues. Germline V lookup: CDR1 MRHNA, CDR2 SNTAGT. CDR3 protein: CASSDSGQGDGYTF. The CDR3 region has the DNA TGTGCCAGCAGTGACTCGGGGCAGGGGGATGGCTACACCTTC.

This chain links TRBV28 with TRBJ2-7, with 9 bases that match TRBD1. Germline CDR1 and CDR2: MDHEN and SYDVKM. The CDR3 covers 15 residues. With V trimmed by 4 bases and J by 6 bases, 10 bases remained unmatched. The CDR3 nucleotides read TGTGCCAGCAGTTACCGGGACAGGGCTGGAGGCGAGCAGTACTTC. It yields the protein CASSYRDRAGGEQYF.

V and J are TRBV6-1 and TRBJ1-2, with TRBD1 identical over 9 bases. The J segment lost 0 bases and the V segment lost 3 bases, leaving 5 bases of the junction unmatched. Germline V CDR1 and CDR2: MNHNS, SASEGT. This CDR3 is built from 16 residues. The CDR3 sequence is CASSEQGTGTNYGYTF. The CDR3 nucleotides are TGTGCCAGCAGTGAGCAAGGGACAGGGACTAACTATGGCTACACCTTC.

This chain links TRBV4-1 with TRBJ2-4; tentative D call: TRBD1 (5 bases). V was trimmed by 0 bases and J by 2 bases, leaving 17 bases between them. CDR1 and CDR2 (germline): MGHRA, YSYEKL. The CDR3 loop spans 18 amino acids. The CDR3 region is CASSQDASLPGTKNIQYF. CDR3 DNA sequence: TGCGCCAGCAGCCAAGATGCGAGTTTGCCAGGGACCAAAAACATTCAGTACTTC.

V and J are TRBV28 and TRBJ2-1, with unresolved D. In germline, CDR1 is MDHEN, CDR2 SYDVKM. Trimming cost V 3 bases and J 5 bases, with 14 bases left between them. CDR3 length: 15 residues. CDR3 sequence (DNA): TGTGCCAGCAGTTTTTCGAGGCCTTCAAACAATGAGCAGTTCTTC. Protein: CASSFSRPSNNEQFF.